These T cell receptor beta chains were read from a single sample in a study of CD8 T cells in Susac syndrome. TCRdb re-derived calls from the immunoSEQ multiplex PCR reads in MiXCR, one entry per CDR3 protein. The sample lists some 150,000 distinct CDR3 sequences, over 85% occurring once. The sample comprised CD8+ T cells from PBMCs. The receptors were sampled from a human donor with multiple sclerosis. The CDR3 runs from the conserved cysteine through the conserved F or W. The D gene is left open where the match is weak. Only some rows state a clone size, as once, few, many or a class for expanded clones.

cdr3_aa cdr3_nt v_call clone_size j_call cdr3_length d_call
CASSPTSTGIPYEQYF TGCGCCAGCAGCCCGACATCGACAGGGATTCCCTACGAGCAGTACTTC TRBV5-1 NA TRBJ2-7 16 TRBD1
CASRKWGRGDEQYF TGTGCCAGCAGGAAGTGGGGCAGGGGGGACGAGCAGTACTTC TRBV28 NA TRBJ2-7 14 NA
CASSWDRTQETQYF TGTGCCAGCAGTTGGGACAGAACACAAGAGACCCAGTACTTC TRBV12-3/TRBV12-4 NA TRBJ2-5 14 TRBD1
CAISLTESEETQYF TGTGCCATCAGTCTTACAGAGAGCGAAGAGACCCAGTACTTC TRBV10-3 NA TRBJ2-5 14 NA
CASSLVLDRRYEQYF TGTGCCAGCAGTTTAGTTTTGGACAGGCGCTACGAGCAGTACTTC TRBV12-3/TRBV12-4 NA TRBJ2-7 15 TRBD1
CASSWTGSSGETQYF TGTGCCAGTAGCTGGACAGGCTCCTCGGGGGAGACCCAGTACTTC TRBV19 NA TRBJ2-5 15 TRBD1
CASSLDGQGKNEKLFF TGTGCCAGCAGCTTGGACGGACAGGGTAAAAATGAAAAACTGTTTTTT TRBV11-2 NA TRBJ1-4 16 TRBD1
CASSHGASSYEQYF TGTGCCAGCAGCCACGGCGCCTCCTCCTACGAGCAGTACTTC TRBV7-9 NA TRBJ2-7 14 NA
CASSEGRAEAFF TGTGCCAGCAGTGAAGGCAGGGCGGAAGCTTTCTTT TRBV25-1 once TRBJ1-1 12 NA
CSVEDRPRELRTGANVLTF TGCAGCGTTGAAGATCGGCCACGGGAACTTAGGACTGGGGCCAACGTCCTGACTTTC TRBV29-1 NA TRBJ2-6 19 NA